Following are 16 T cell receptor beta chains from one sample sequenced in a study of cytomegalovirus exposure and HLA in healthy donors. Researchers ran the PCR with 60 Vbeta and 13 Jbeta primers. The method was immunoSEQ multiplex PCR; TCRdb's version includes in-frame clones alone and lacks a portion of them. The data contain some 180,000 clones, around 84% of them singletons. The sample was PBMCs. These receptors all stem from a girl aged 2-10 years in good health and CMV-seropositive.

V is TRBV9 and J is TRBJ2-4; 9 bases agree with TRBD2. The V gene's germline CDR1 is SGDLS and CDR2 YYNGEE. The V and J ends lost 2 bases and 7 bases, in that order; junction bases with no gene match: 7. CDR3 length equals 15 residues. The CDR3: CASSVGGGASNIQYF. As DNA, the CDR3 is TGTGCCAGCAGCGTTGGCGGGGGGGCGAGTAACATTCAGTACTTC.

The rearrangement joins TRBV6-5 to TRBJ2-1, with 7 bases matching TRBD2. This CDR3 spans 14 amino acids. V trimming: 6 bases; J trimming: 1 base; junction bases outside the gene matches: 3. In germline, CDR1 is MNHEY, CDR2 SVGAGI. The CDR3 spells CASRGEGSYNEQFF. CDR3 DNA sequence: TGTGCCAGCAGGGGGGAGGGGTCCTACAATGAGCAGTTCTTC.

The chain carries TRBV15 and TRBJ1-4, with D maybe TRBD1 (6 bases). Trimming stripped 2 bases from V and 4 bases from J, with 11 bases between. Germline V lookup: CDR1 LNHNV, CDR2 YYDKDF (reference sequence). This CDR3 comprises 15 residues. The CDR3 spells CATSRPTGRNEKLFF. CDR3 in DNA: TGTGCCACCAGCAGACCGACAGGACGTAATGAAAAACTGTTTTTT.

The chain couples TRBV6-5 to TRBJ2-7, with 7 bases matching TRBD1. The CDR3 has 13 amino acids. Germline V gene sequence: CDR1 MNHEY, CDR2 SVGAGI. V gave up 10 bases and J gave up 6 bases; unmatched junction bases: 12. In DNA, the CDR3 is TGTGCCACCAGAAATGACAGGGTGCCCGAGCAGTACTTC. Translation gives CATRNDRVPEQYF.

The V call is TRBV5-1, the J call TRBJ2-3; D gene unclear. The length of the CDR3 is 14 residues. CDR1 and CDR2 from the germline V gene are SGHRS and YFSETQ. Trimming pared 4 bases from V and 5 bases from J, leaving 14 bases between. CDR3 sequence (DNA): TGCGCCAGCAGCCCGGATGCAGGTGTAGATACGCAGTATTTT. It specifies CASSPDAGVDTQYF.

This chain joins TRBV4-1 and TRBJ2-1; 10 bases are shared with TRBD2. V gave up 0 bases and J gave up 0 bases; unmatched junction bases: 8. Germline assignment: CDR1 MGHRA and CDR2 YSYEKL. This CDR3 comprises 19 residues. The DNA of the CDR3 is TGCGCCAGCAGCCAAGAGTCGACTAGCGGGTTTAGCTCCTACAATGAGCAGTTCTTC. Its protein is CASSQESTSGFSSYNEQFF.

The chain has TRBV5-4 and TRBJ2-3; 10 nucleotides agree with TRBD1. The V segment lost 3 bases and the J segment 0 bases; nucleotides outside the gene matches: 7. This CDR3 is built from 17 residues. Per the germline V gene, CDR1 is SGHNT and CDR2 is YYREEE (reference sequence). Here the CDR3 DNA reads TGTGCCAGCAGCTACCTGACAGGGGGCTTGAGCACAGATACGCAGTATTTT. Translation gives CASSYLTGGLSTDTQYF.

V usage is TRBV9 and J usage is TRBJ2-2, with D perhaps TRBD1 (6 bases). The CDR3 totals 18 residues. V lost 4 bases, J lost 2 bases, and 21 bases lay in between. Germline lookup yields CDR1 SGDLS and CDR2 YYNGEE. This CDR3 reads CASSPFLGQGPNTGELFF. DNA of the CDR3: TGTGCCAGCAGCCCCTTCCTGGGACAAGGCCCCAACACCGGGGAGCTGTTTTTT. Looking up the rest from reference TRBV9 and TRBJ2-2 gives the full variable domain: DSGVTQTPKHLITATGQRVTLRCSPRSGDLSVYWYQQSLDQGLQFLIQYYNGEERAKGNILERFSAQQFPDLHSELNLSSLELGDSALYFCASSPFLGQGPNTGELFFGEGSRLTVL.

The chain has TRBV27 and TRBJ2-1; a possible D gene is TRBD1 (5 bases). Germline V gives CDR1 MNHEY, CDR2 SMNVEV (reference sequence). V was pared by 3 bases and J by 4 bases, with 16 bases between. The CDR3 runs 16 residues. Here the CDR3 reads CASSLPGRAIYNEQFF. The CDR3 DNA follows: TGTGCCAGCAGTTTGCCGGGCAGGGCCATTTACAATGAGCAGTTCTTC.

The CDR3 is CASFGILGEKLFF. As DNA, the CDR3 is TGTGCCAGCTTCGGGATTCTGGGGGAAAAACTGTTTTTT. The J gene is TRBJ1-4, the V gene TRBV28; D remains unclear. CDR3 length: 13 residues. Trimming left V 8 bases short and J 8 bases short, with 15 bases between. CDR1 and CDR2 (germline): MDHEN, SYDVKM.

This clone was detected a few times. The chain couples TRBV15 to TRBJ1-1; 7 nucleotides agree with TRBD1. V was clipped by 9 bases and J by 4 bases; unmatched bases: 8. The CDR3 is 13 amino acids. Germline assignment: CDR1 LNHNV and CDR2 YYDKDF (reference sequence). The CDR3 DNA reads as TGTGCCACGCGGGACAGCTTGGCCACTGAAGCTTTCTTT. Protein sequence: CATRDSLATEAFF.

The V and J genes are TRBV2 and TRBJ2-5, with 8 bases fitting TRBD1. The better agreement between TRBJ2-7 and the DNA end casts doubt on the J call. The length of the CDR3 is 13 residues. Germline loops: CDR1 SNHLY, CDR2 FYNNEI. As DNA, the CDR3 is TGTGCCAGCGGACAGGGAGTATTCTACGAGCAGTACTTC. As protein: CASGQGVFYEQYF.

This clone was counted a few times. The chain joins TRBV2 to TRBJ1-1, with unresolved D. This CDR3 has 13 residues. Deletions cut 3 bases from V and 2 bases from J, with 7 bases between. Germline V gene sequence: CDR1 SNHLY, CDR2 FYNNEI. CDR3 in amino acids: CASSEGSNTEAFF. CDR3 sequence (DNA): TGTGCCAGCAGTGAGGGCAGCAACACTGAAGCTTTCTTT. The full variable domain, in which reference TRBV2 and TRBJ1-1 provide the parts outside the CDR3, is EPEVTQTPSHQVTQMGQEVILRCVPISNHLYFYWYRQILGQKVEFLVSFYNNEISEKSEIFDDQFSVERPDGSNFTLKIRSTKLEDSAMYFCASSEGSNTEAFFGQGTRLTVV.

The rearrangement uses TRBV7-9 and TRBJ1-1, with D hard to call. The V gene lost 4 bases and the J gene lost 11 bases, with 5 bases spanning the gap. Germline V gene lookup returns CDR1 SEHNR and CDR2 FQNEAQ (reference sequence). The CDR3 length is 9 residues. CDR3 in amino acids: CASSSEAFF. The CDR3 bases are TGTGCCAGCAGCTCCGAGGCTTTCTTT.

V gene TRBV27 combines with J gene TRBJ2-6, with a tentative D call TRBD2 (6 bases). There are 14 residues in the CDR3. V gave up 7 bases and J gave up 4 bases, with 11 bases separating them. Germline V gives CDR1 MNHEY, CDR2 SMNVEV (reference sequence). This chain's CDR3 is CASTWGVGANVLTF. CDR3 coding DNA: TGTGCCAGCACCTGGGGGGTCGGGGCCAACGTCCTGACTTTC.

The chain employs TRBV5-1 and TRBJ2-5; 9 nucleotides align to TRBD2. Trimming at V came to 1 base and at J to 2 bases, leaving 3 bases not matched to a gene. CDR1 SGHRS and CDR2 YFSETQ come from the germline V gene. There are 15 residues in the CDR3. The CDR3 bases are TGCGCCAGCAGCTTGCGAGCGGGAGGACAAGAGACCCAGTACTTC. Translated: CASSLRAGGQETQYF.